The 22 T cell receptor beta chains below were found in one sample sequenced in a study of T-cell memory formation after mild COVID-19. TCRdb ran MiXCR on the 5' RACE reads and lists one entry per CDR3 protein. The data hold 300,000 to 400,000 distinct CDR3 sequences, with roughly 21% observed a single time. Sequenced material: PBMCs or a T cell subset sorted from them (not recorded which). The receptors were sampled from an adult woman who had mild COVID-19 (a few samples of this study predate the infection). Cell type and time point are not known.

There are a few counts of this clonotype. The chain links TRBV7-8 to TRBJ2-2, with D perhaps being TRBD1 or TRBD2 (5 bases each). Germline V gene lookup returns CDR1 SGHVS and CDR2 FQNEAQ. The V end was cut by 5 bases, the J end by 4 bases, with 14 bases between. The CDR3 extends over 15 amino acids. The CDR3 region has the DNA TGTGCCAGCAGCCCTTTCCGGGGCGTCACCGGGGAGCTGTTTTTT. This translates into CASSPFRGVTGELFF.

The table lists this clonotype with a few counts. The chain joins TRBV4-1 to TRBJ1-1; the D is unclear. This CDR3 comprises 14 residues. Looked up from germline, CDR1 is MGHRA and CDR2 is YSYEKL. Between the trimmed V and J ends, which lost 2 bases and 4 bases, there was a span of 11 bases. The CDR3 DNA follows: TGCGCCAGCAGCCAACAACAGTTCCCCACTGAAGCTTTCTTT. Translation gives CASSQQQFPTEAFF.

This clonotype was counted only a few times. V is TRBV20-1 and J is TRBJ1-5; TRBD1 matches 7 bases. Germline CDR1 and CDR2: DFQATT and SNEGSKA (reference sequence). The ends lost 5 bases at V and 0 bases at J; junction bases unmatched: 7. The CDR3 is made up of 15 amino acids. This chain's CDR3 is CSAALGTVSNQPQHF. The CDR3 nucleotides read TGCAGTGCTGCCTTAGGGACAGTTAGCAATCAGCCCCAGCATTTT.

On this clonotype: A read error may produce the germline difference seen at one junction end. The chain has TRBV7-7 and TRBJ2-1; 7 nucleotides line up with TRBD1. Germline CDR1 and CDR2: SSHAT and FNYEAQ (reference sequence). The CDR3 sequence is 15 residues long. This chain's CDR3 is CASSPGQLSYNEQFF. The CDR3 DNA sequence: TGTGCTAGCAGCCCGGGACAGCTTTCCTACAATGAGCAGTTCTTC.

The chain joins TRBV24-1 to TRBJ2-7; D might be TRBD1 or TRBD2, each matching 5 bases. Germline CDR1 and CDR2: KGHDR and SFDVKD. The germline V and J ends were trimmed by 3 bases and 0 bases, with 8 bases remaining between them. The CDR3 is 14 residues long. CDR3 in amino acids: CATSDRDDSYEQYF. In DNA form, the CDR3 reads TGTGCCACCAGTGATCGGGACGACTCCTACGAGCAGTACTTC.

This clonotype showed up just a few times. The V gene is TRBV11-3, the J gene TRBJ2-7, with D tentatively TRBD1 (5 bases). Per the germline V gene, CDR1 is SGHNT and CDR2 is YENEEA. Trimming shortened V by 5 bases and J by 1 base, and 15 bases separated the two germline ends. There are 15 residues in the CDR3. The DNA for the CDR3 is TGTGCCAGCAGCACAAACCAGGGTGGGTCCTACGAGCAGTACTTC. This gives the protein CASSTNQGGSYEQYF.

This clonotype was counted only a few times. The V call is TRBV4-2, the J call TRBJ1-5, with D possibly TRBD1 on 6 matching bases. This CDR3 is 15 amino acids long. CDR1 is LGHNA, CDR2 YNFKEQ, per germline. The V end was cut by 0 bases, the J end by 6 bases, with 12 bases between. CDR3 region: CASSQEGGPAQPQHF. The CDR3 DNA follows: TGTGCCAGCAGCCAAGAAGGGGGGCCGGCTCAGCCCCAGCATTTT.

The chain is built from TRBV10-3 and TRBJ2-7; D might be TRBD2 (6 bases). CDR1 is ENHRY, CDR2 SYGVKD, per germline. Trimming took off 3 bases at V and 7 bases at J, with 13 bases between the two ends. The CDR3 extends over 13 amino acids. This CDR3 is CAISDTSTGEQYF. CDR3 bases: TGTGCCATCAGTGACACTAGCACGGGGGAGCAGTACTTC.

There are a few counts of this clonotype. This rearrangement joins TRBV7-9 to TRBJ2-1, with TRBD2 as a possible D gene (7 bases). This CDR3 has 16 residues. V dropped 5 bases and J dropped 4 bases, with 18 bases sitting between them. The V gene's germline CDR1 is SEHNR and CDR2 FQNEAQ (reference sequence). The CDR3: CASSPQGTTVYNEQFF. CDR3 nucleotide sequence: TGTGCCAGCAGCCCTCAGGGGACTACCGTATACAATGAGCAGTTCTTC.

V gene TRBV29-1 combines with J gene TRBJ1-1; D is uncertain. CDR3 length equals 11 residues. The V gene lost 1 base and the J gene lost 10 bases, with 10 bases spanning the gap. The germline CDR1 and CDR2 sequences are SQVTM and ANQGSEA. In DNA, the CDR3 is TGCAGCGTTGAAGGGGGAACCAGAGCTTTCTTT. Translating gives CSVEGGTRAFF.

This clonotype was observed a few times. V and J are TRBV15 and TRBJ2-1; D may be TRBD1 (6 bases). Trimming removed 10 bases at V and 7 bases at J, with 11 bases between. The CDR3 has 11 amino acids. Looked up from germline, CDR1 is LNHNV and CDR2 is YYDKDF (reference sequence). The CDR3 spells CASGDRNEQFF. The CDR3 bases are TGTGCCAGCGGAGACAGGAATGAGCAGTTCTTC.

This clonotype was recorded a few times. The rearrangement uses TRBV6-2 or TRBV6-3 and TRBJ2-2, with 7 positions matching TRBD1. The ends lost 6 bases at V and 8 bases at J; junction bases unmatched: 9. The CDR3 totals 14 residues. Looked up from germline, CDR1 is MNHEY and CDR2 is SVGEGT. DNA of the CDR3: TGTGCCAGCAGCCAAGGGGGCTTCACAGGGGAGCTGTTTTTT. It is translated as CASSQGGFTGELFF.

This clonotype has just a few counts. This rearrangement joins TRBV13 to TRBJ2-1; perhaps TRBD1 as D (6 bases). From germline, CDR1 is PRHDT and CDR2 FYEKMQ (reference sequence). The CDR3 loop spans 16 amino acids. Between the trimmed V and J ends, which lost 6 bases and 0 bases, there was a span of 15 bases. CDR3 DNA sequence: TGTGCCAGCAGGGGGGCTCTCGGCAGCTCCTACAATGAGCAGTTCTTC. Amino acids: CASRGALGSSYNEQFF. Combining the CDR3 with reference TRBV13 and TRBJ2-1 gives the whole variable domain AAGVIQSPRHLIKEKRETATLKCYPIPRHDTVYWYQQGPGQDPQFLISFYEKMQSDKGSIPDRFSAQQFSDYHSELNMSSLELGDSALYFCASRGALGSSYNEQFFGPGTRLTVL.

This clonotype was counted between two and nine times. The chain joins TRBV4-3 to TRBJ2-7; the match to TRBD2 covers 11 bases. Germline CDR1 is LGHNA and CDR2 is YSLEER. CDR3 size: 17 residues. With 1 base clipped from V and 4 bases from J, the junction kept 9 bases outside the gene matches. Here the CDR3 DNA reads TGCGCCAGCAGCCAAGGGGAGACTAGCGGGATTGGGTACGAGCAGTACTTC. Translating it yields CASSQGETSGIGYEQYF.

This clonotype was detected a few times. V usage is TRBV6-6 and J usage is TRBJ2-5; the D gene is possibly TRBD1 (7 bases). Germline V gene data show CDR1 as MNHNY and CDR2 as SVGAGI (reference sequence). This CDR3 has 13 amino acids. Trimming removed 8 bases from V and 4 bases from J, with 14 bases in between. CDR3 protein: CASYGGGPETQYF. CDR3 bases: TGTGCCAGCTACGGAGGGGGCCCAGAGACCCAGTACTTC.

This clonotype was seen only a few times. The rearrangement links TRBV11-3 to TRBJ2-1, with 9 bases fitting TRBD2. This CDR3 contains 17 residues. V lost 1 base to trimming and J lost 5 bases; unmatched junction nucleotides: 9. Germline V gives CDR1 SGHNT, CDR2 YENEEA. CDR3 sequence: CASSLGLTAGGHNEQFF. In DNA form, the CDR3 reads TGTGCCAGCAGCTTAGGCCTCACAGCGGGGGGTCACAATGAGCAGTTCTTC.

This clonotype showed up many times. The genes are TRBV12-3 or TRBV12-4 and TRBJ1-3; D perhaps matches TRBD1 (5 bases). This CDR3 has 15 amino acids. With 7 bases removed from V and 4 bases from J, the gap between germline ends came to 17 bases. The CDR3 DNA reads as TGTGCCAGCACCGCTGAAGTGGGGACGGGAAACACCATATATTTT. Translation: CASTAEVGTGNTIYF.

This clonotype showed up just a few times. This rearrangement joins TRBV12-3 or TRBV12-4 to TRBJ2-3; 8 bases fit TRBD2. This CDR3 comprises 18 residues. The junction had 14 bases not matched to a gene; V was cut back by 4 bases and J by 2 bases. The CDR3 here is CASSSTSLRGALTDTQYF. CDR3 in DNA: TGTGCCAGCAGTTCCACTAGTTTGCGGGGGGCTCTCACAGATACGCAGTATTTT.

This clonotype appeared many times. This chain connects TRBV12-3 or TRBV12-4 to TRBJ2-1; 9 nucleotides align to TRBD2. V lost 5 bases, J lost 0 bases, and 5 bases stayed unmatched. The CDR3 extends over 16 amino acids. CDR3 sequence reads: CASSPTSGSSYNEQFF. The DNA of the CDR3 is TGTGCCAGCAGTCCGACTAGCGGAAGCTCCTACAATGAGCAGTTCTTC.

A few counts support this clonotype. The chain couples TRBV28 to TRBJ2-7, with TRBD1 matching over 12 bases. The CDR3 covers 15 residues. J lost 3 bases, V lost 6 bases, and 6 bases had no gene match. Per germline, CDR1 MDHEN and CDR2 SYDVKM. CDR3 DNA sequence: TGTGCCAGCAGCACAGGGACAGGGGGCATCTACGAGCAGTACTTC. This codes for CASSTGTGGIYEQYF.

This clonotype has a handful of counts. The chain employs TRBV5-1 and TRBJ1-1; D remains unclear. The V gene's germline CDR1 is SGHRS and CDR2 YFSETQ. This CDR3 comprises 12 residues. The V end lost 4 bases, the J end lost 6 bases, and 10 bases lay between the germline ends. The CDR3 protein is CASSRGRAEAFF. Written as DNA, the CDR3 is TGCGCCAGCAGCCGGGGTCGGGCTGAAGCTTTCTTT. The full variable domain, rest sourced from reference TRBV5-1 and TRBJ1-1, is KAGVTQTPRYLIKTRGQQVTLSCSPISGHRSVSWYQQTPGQGLQFLFEYFSETQRNKGNFPGRFSGRQFSNSRSEMNVSTLELGDSALYLCASSRGRAEAFFGQGTRLTVV.

J is TRBJ2-1 and V is TRBV5-1, with D possibly being TRBD1 (6 bases). This CDR3 has 13 amino acids. V dropped 7 bases and J dropped 6 bases, with 14 bases sitting between them. CDR1 and CDR2 from the germline V gene are SGHRS and YFSETQ. CDR3 in DNA: TGCGCCAGCGGGGAACAGGGCGGCAATGAGCAGTTCTTC. It specifies CASGEQGGNEQFF.